These T cell receptor beta chains were read from a single sample in a study of cytomegalovirus exposure and HLA in healthy donors. Only in-frame clones appear in the TCRdb table, and some are missing; sequencing was by immunoSEQ multiplex PCR. The top ten clones hold around 1.2% of a sample with roughly 250,000 clones, approximately 83% of them seen once. What was sequenced was PBMCs. Source of these receptors: a woman in her 30s in good health and CMV-seropositive. Both conserved end residues are part of each CDR3. The D gene is left open where the match is weak. The size entry is marked missing in some rows and otherwise reads once, few, many or a size class.

CDR3	DNA	size	V	D	J
CASSRDRDMNTEAFF	TGTGCCAGCAGCCGCGACAGGGACATGAACACTGAAGCTTTCTTT	-	TRBV2	TRBD1	TRBJ1-1
CASRRNAREGTEAFF	TGTGCCAGCAGGCGAAATGCCAGGGAAGGTACTGAAGCTTTCTTT	-	TRBV9	-	TRBJ1-1
CASSFIAGGPPSEQYF	TGCGCCAGCAGCTTTATAGCGGGAGGGCCTCCGTCAGAGCAGTACTTC	-	TRBV5-1	TRBD2	TRBJ2-7
CASSEGTGEDEQYF	TGCGCCAGCAGCGAAGGGACAGGGGAGGACGAGCAGTACTTC	-	TRBV5-1	TRBD1	TRBJ2-7
CASSWANTEAFF	TGTGCCAGCAGCTGGGCCAACACTGAAGCTTTCTTT	-	TRBV5-4	-	TRBJ1-1
CASSLGGQGVHETQYF	TGTGCCAGCAGCTTAGGGGGACAGGGGGTGCACGAGACCCAGTACTTC	-	TRBV7-9	TRBD1	TRBJ2-5
CASSFRPGLTNTGELFF	TGTGCCAGCAGTTTCCGTCCGGGACTAACGAACACCGGGGAGCTGTTTTTT	once	TRBV27	TRBD2	TRBJ2-2
CASSKTLLGGRGEKLFF	TGTGCCAGCAGCAAAACCCTCCTCGGGGGGCGCGGTGAAAAACTGTTTTTT	-	TRBV7-2	-	TRBJ1-4
CSVGDETNTGELFF	TGCAGCGTTGGAGATGAGACTAACACCGGGGAGCTGTTTTTT	once	TRBV29-1	-	TRBJ2-2
CASSLWGPNTEAFF	TGTGCCAGCAGTTTATGGGGCCCGAACACTGAAGCTTTCTTT	-	TRBV27	-	TRBJ1-1
CASSYGSRLYF	TGTGCCAGCAGTTACGGTAGTAGACTGTACTTC	-	TRBV6-5	-	TRBJ2-7
CASSLLAGYTGELFF	TGTGCCAGCAGCTTACTAGCGGGCTACACCGGGGAGCTGTTTTTT	once	TRBV5-4	TRBD2	TRBJ2-2
CASSLESRLYEQYF	TGTGCCAGCAGCTTAGAGTCTAGACTCTACGAGCAGTACTTC	few	TRBV7-2	-	TRBJ2-7
CASSARGGRKIGDGYTF	TGTGCCAGCAGCGCGCGAGGGGGTCGTAAGATCGGGGATGGCTACACCTTC	-	TRBV7-6	-	TRBJ1-2
CASSQAGNYGYTF	TGTGCCAGCAGCCAAGCAGGAAACTATGGCTACACCTTC	-	TRBV4-2	-	TRBJ1-2
CASSLATSTDTQYF	TGTGCCAGCAGTCTAGCGACTAGCACAGATACGCAGTATTTT	-	TRBV5-6	-	TRBJ2-3
CASRLASENNEQFF	TGCGCCAGCAGATTGGCTAGCGAAAACAATGAGCAGTTCTTC	-	TRBV5-1	-	TRBJ2-1
CASSQDRGRNEQFF	TGTGCCAGCAGCCAGGACAGGGGGCGGAATGAGCAGTTCTTC	once	TRBV9	TRBD1	TRBJ2-1
CASTPEAGGHQPQHF	TGTGCCAGCACTCCGGAGGCAGGGGGCCATCAGCCCCAGCATTTT	-	TRBV2	TRBD1	TRBJ1-5
CATSRVTGYEQYF	TGTGCCACCAGCAGAGTTACAGGTTACGAGCAGTACTTC	-	TRBV15	-	TRBJ2-7
CASSHDRGYGYTF	TGTGCCAGCAGTCACGACAGGGGGTATGGCTACACCTTC	-	TRBV28	TRBD1	TRBJ1-2
CASEEPLAKNIQYF	TGTGCCAGCGAGGAGCCCCTAGCCAAAAACATTCAGTACTTC	-	TRBV2	-	TRBJ2-4
CASRGGQGRTEAFF	TGTGCCAGCAGAGGGGGACAGGGGAGGACTGAAGCTTTCTTT	-	TRBV2	TRBD1	TRBJ1-1
CASSVVSAGGYGYTF	TGTGCCAGCAGCGTAGTCAGTGCGGGGGGTTATGGCTACACCTTC	-	TRBV9	-	TRBJ1-2
CATRNDYAETQYF	TGTGCCACCCGAAACGACTACGCGGAGACCCAGTACTTC	-	TRBV15	-	TRBJ2-5
CSVGSGASYGYTF	TGCAGCGTTGGGAGCGGAGCCTCCTATGGCTACACCTTC	-	TRBV29-1	-	TRBJ1-2